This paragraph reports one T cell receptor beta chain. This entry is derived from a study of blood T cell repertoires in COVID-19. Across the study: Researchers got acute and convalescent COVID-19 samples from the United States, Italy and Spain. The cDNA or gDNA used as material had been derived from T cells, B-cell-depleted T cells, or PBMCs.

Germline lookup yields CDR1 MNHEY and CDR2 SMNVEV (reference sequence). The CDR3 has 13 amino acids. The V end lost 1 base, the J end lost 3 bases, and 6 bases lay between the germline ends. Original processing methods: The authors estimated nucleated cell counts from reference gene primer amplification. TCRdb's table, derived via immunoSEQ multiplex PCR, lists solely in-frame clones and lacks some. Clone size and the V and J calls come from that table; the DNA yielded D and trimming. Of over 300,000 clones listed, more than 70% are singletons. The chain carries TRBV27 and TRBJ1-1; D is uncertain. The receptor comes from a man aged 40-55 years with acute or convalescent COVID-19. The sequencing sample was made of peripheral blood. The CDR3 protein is CASSLLRDTEAFF. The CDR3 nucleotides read TGTGCCAGCAGTTTATTGAGGGACACTGAAGCTTTCTTT.